This T cell receptor (beta chain) was documented in a study of regulatory T cells in long-lasting Graves disease. Trimming removed 6 bases at V and 6 bases at J, with 15 bases between. The CDR3 contains 13 residues. Germline loops: CDR1 MNHEY, CDR2 SMNVEV (reference sequence). Sequencing libraries for TCR beta were prepared with iRepertoire HTBI primers and Arm-PCR of CDR3 regions. TCRdb re-called the multiplex PCR reads with MiXCR, one entry per CDR3 protein. The sample has 400,000 to 550,000 distinct CDR3 sequences; about 16% are singletons. This clonotype was observed a handful of times. Time point defined: newly diagnosed GD, antithyroid drugs for less than 3 months. PBMCs provided the RNA from which the TCR library was made. These same records also appear under a second study, on T cells in Graves' hyperthyroidism and ophthalmopathy.

The chain recombines TRBV27 with TRBJ2-7, with a weak D call TRBD1 (5 bases). Sample: peripheral blood mononuclear cells (PBMCs), taken at new diagnosis, from a patient treated with antithyroid drugs. The receptor's source is a woman under 40 with Graves disease. CDR3 loop: CASRSISGSEQYF. The CDR3 DNA is TGTGCCAGCAGGTCCATTTCAGGGTCCGAGCAGTACTTC.